A selection of T cell receptor beta chains follows, all from one sample in a study of post-analysis software for immune sequencing data. TCRdb processed the PCR reads anew with MiXCR; each CDR3 protein has one entry. The table shows about 820,000 distinct CDR3 sequences, with about 50% occurring only once. The sequencing sample was made of blood. These receptors were collected from a girl under 18 with multiple sclerosis. Each CDR3 is given with its conserved first and last residue. The D gene is left open where the match is weak.

d_gene,v_gene,j_gene,CDR3aa
.,TRBV24-1,TRBJ2-7,CATSDRQTGQTYEQYF
TRBD1,TRBV9,TRBJ1-2,CASSVGTQGADGYTF
.,TRBV20-1,TRBJ2-5,CSAPSSGSLQETQYF
.,TRBV3-1,TRBJ2-7,CASSQDYKGYEQYF
.,TRBV5-1,TRBJ2-7,CASSLVPTEQYF
TRBD2,TRBV7-3,TRBJ2-1,CASSLMAGGLGEQFF
TRBD1,TRBV14,TRBJ2-7,CASSPRTGGVRASEQYF
.,TRBV12-3/TRBV12-4,TRBJ1-2,CASSFGPTTGIDGYTF
.,TRBV5-1,TRBJ1-2,CASSFVEGVHYGYTF
.,TRBV4-2,TRBJ1-2,CASSQEGQILYGYTF
.,TRBV10-3,TRBJ2-7,CAISDPTSERPYEQYF
.,TRBV19,TRBJ1-2,CASSMGENGGYTF
TRBD2,TRBV5-1,TRBJ2-3,CASSLGLAGTDTQYF
TRBD2,TRBV2,TRBJ2-1,CASSESGAGGPFNEQFF
TRBD2,TRBV7-9,TRBJ2-3,CASSPIGRTSTDTQYF
TRBD1,TRBV7-8,TRBJ1-1,CASSGRTGNTEAFF
.,TRBV29-1,TRBJ2-5,CSVSRGNEQYF
.,TRBV20-1,TRBJ1-1,CSAREIQGSNTEAFF
.,TRBV12-3/TRBV12-4,TRBJ1-2,CASMPRNYGGYTF
TRBD2,TRBV5-4,.,CASSLPGRAFETQYF
TRBD1,TRBV4-1,TRBJ1-2,CASSQPDRDGDGYTF
TRBD2,TRBV6-5,TRBJ2-3,CASSYSSLAGGNTDTQYF
.,TRBV25-1,TRBJ2-5,CASSDPGLRETQYF
.,TRBV5-6,TRBJ2-7,CASSLVGRHEQYF
.,TRBV3-1,TRBJ2-1,CASSQKGGLGPGQFF
.,TRBV20-1,.,CSTRPNEQFF
TRBD1,TRBV20-1,TRBJ2-7,CSAIRQGVTYEQYF
TRBD2,TRBV20-1,TRBJ2-7,CSASRLAGEAHIYEQYF
TRBD1,TRBV29-1,TRBJ1-1,CRTGKNTEAFF
.,TRBV12-3/TRBV12-4,TRBJ1-1,CASSLGGESTEAFF
.,TRBV7-8,.,CASSLPLQGYEQYF
.,TRBV11-3,TRBJ2-1,CASSLGPGRGKAYNEQFF
.,TRBV7-6,TRBJ1-2,CAIITGNYGYTF
.,TRBV20-1,TRBJ2-5,CSAILQGAETQYF
TRBD1,TRBV7-2,TRBJ2-7,CASSWDRASSYEQYF
TRBD1,TRBV7-9,TRBJ1-1,CASSLDGTANTEAFF
.,TRBV30,TRBJ1-5,CAWSVQGQPQHF
TRBD2,TRBV25-1,TRBJ2-7,CASSAPGLAFYEQYF
.,TRBV7-3,TRBJ2-3,CASSLTEGADTQYF
.,TRBV7-2,TRBJ2-1,CASSLPRTPYNEQFF
.,TRBV29-1,TRBJ2-1,CSVEDLGADPADNEQFF
TRBD2,TRBV29-1,TRBJ2-5,CSSSASGRAETQYF
TRBD1,TRBV29-1,TRBJ2-2,CSVEPRTGTSGELFF
.,TRBV27,TRBJ2-7,CVSSPSQYEQYF
.,TRBV10-3,TRBJ1-2,CAISPGGSNYGYIF